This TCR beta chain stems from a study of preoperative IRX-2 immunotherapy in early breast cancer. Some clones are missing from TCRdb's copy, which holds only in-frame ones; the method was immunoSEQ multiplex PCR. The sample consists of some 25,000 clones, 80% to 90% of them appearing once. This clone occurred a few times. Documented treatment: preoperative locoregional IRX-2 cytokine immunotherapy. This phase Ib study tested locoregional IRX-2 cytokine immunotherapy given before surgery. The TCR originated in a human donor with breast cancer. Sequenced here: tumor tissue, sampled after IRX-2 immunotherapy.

The CDR3, as DNA: TGTGCCAGCCGCCAGGGGGCTAACCGGTATAACACCGGGGAGCTGTTTTTT. It encodes CASRQGANRYNTGELFF. The V call is TRBV19, the J call TRBJ2-2; TRBD1 matches at 8 bases. The V gene's germline CDR1 is LNHDA and CDR2 SQIVND (reference sequence). After removal of 9 bases from V and 2 bases from J, the junction contained 14 bases not matched to a gene. There are 17 residues in the CDR3.